This T cell receptor beta chain comes out of a study of T cell responses to AZD1222 COVID-19 vaccine. The study's findings and limits: Sampling captured repertoires only after the peak T cell response. Receipt of two AZD1222 doses was followed by a rise in Spike-specific TCR breadth and depth. The CD4 TCRs associated with vaccination extended across spike and predominated at 160-218 and 743-854.

Between the trimmed V and J ends, which lost 5 bases and 10 bases, there was a span of 15 bases. This CDR3 is 13 amino acids long. From germline, CDR1 is KGHSH and CDR2 LQKENI. Comment on this clone: Its target is unknown.

Repertoires were generated with immunoSEQ multiplex PCR, while TCRdb's copy carries only in-frame clones and drops some. The data hold under 150,000 clones, with roughly 91% observed a single time. The gene calls are TRBV18 and TRBJ2-1, with D unresolved. The origin of this receptor is an adult in good health. The material sequenced was peripheral blood, taken on day 0 of AZD1222 vaccination. The CDR3 region is CASSSAHNVEQFF. The DNA of the CDR3 is TGTGCCAGCTCATCAGCGCATAATGTCGAGCAGTTCTTC. Supplemented by reference TRBV18 and TRBJ2-1, the full variable domain reads NAGVMQNPRHLVRRRGQEARLRCSPMKGHSHVYWYRQLPEEGLKFMVYLQKENIIDESGMPKERFSAEFPKEGPSILRIQQVVRGDSAAYFCASSSAHNVEQFFGPGTRLTVL.